Listed below are T cell receptor beta chains from one sample, sequenced in a study of blood T cells in healthy people across ages. TCRdb reprocessed the 5' RACE reads with MiXCR, giving one entry per CDR3 protein. The top ten clones hold roughly 3.5% of a sample with about 800,000 distinct CDR3 sequences, approximately 25% of them seen once. These data were also reused for a study on T cells of mothers and their children.

Source material: blood. Receptors originate from a boy between 10 and 17 years old in good health. The CDR3 runs from the conserved cysteine through the conserved F or W. Each record gives: V gene, D gene, J gene, clone size, CDR3 protein, CDR3 DNA. D genes are given only for firm matches. Clone size, where shown, is once, few, many, or a class for clones that have expanded.

V: TRBV6-5; D: -; J: TRBJ2-7; size: few; CDR3: CASSYARADDEQYF; DNA: TGTGCCAGCAGTTACGCCAGGGCGGATGACGAGCAGTACTTC
V: TRBV28; D: -; J: TRBJ1-2; size: few; CDR3: CASNYIGSGYTF; DNA: TGTGCCAGCAACTACATTGGATCTGGCTACACCTTC
V: TRBV28; D: -; J: TRBJ2-5; size: -; CDR3: CASSSHGIGRETQYF; DNA: TGTGCCAGCAGCTCGCACGGAATTGGGAGGGAGACCCAGTACTTC
V: TRBV28; D: TRBD1; J: TRBJ2-3; size: -; CDR3: CASSLVPGTGADTQYF; DNA: TGTGCCAGCAGTTTAGTCCCCGGGACAGGGGCAGATACGCAGTATTTT
V: TRBV5-1; D: TRBD1; J: TRBJ1-6; size: -; CDR3: CASSLYGTGFQPLHF; DNA: TGCGCCAGCAGCTTGTATGGGACAGGGTTTCAACCCCTCCACTTT
V: TRBV19; D: -; J: TRBJ2-1; size: -; CDR3: CASSMMGAGEQFF; DNA: TGTGCCAGTAGTATGATGGGGGCGGGTGAGCAGTTCTTC
V: TRBV3-1; D: TRBD1; J: TRBJ1-2; size: -; CDR3: CASSQDPGDRAYGYTF; DNA: TGTGCCAGCAGCCAAGATCCTGGGGACAGGGCGTATGGCTACACCTTC
V: TRBV2; D: TRBD1; J: TRBJ2-3; size: few; CDR3: CASTGDRETDTQYF; DNA: TGTGCCAGCACTGGGGACAGGGAGACAGATACGCAGTATTTT
V: TRBV11-2; D: -; J: TRBJ2-7; size: few; CDR3: CASSLEPGSSYEQYF; DNA: TGTGCCAGCAGCTTAGAGCCCGGGAGCTCCTACGAGCAGTACTTC
V: TRBV27; D: TRBD2; J: TRBJ2-5; size: -; CDR3: CASRPDRGLADLQETQYF; DNA: TGTGCCAGCAGACCGGACAGGGGACTAGCGGACCTACAAGAGACCCAGTACTTC